Listed here are 12 T cell receptor beta chains from one sample, sequenced in a study of neurological immune-mediated disorders. TCRdb reprocessed the 5' RACE reads with MiXCR, giving one entry per CDR3 protein. In the table there are tens of thousands of distinct CDR3 sequences, 5% to 7% of which are singletons. The sequenced sample was PBMCs. These receptors all come from a woman between 40 and 55 years old in good health.

The CDR3 region is CSARLLASYNEQFF. The CDR3 coding sequence is TGCAGTGCCCGACTCTTAGCGAGTTACAATGAGCAGTTCTTC. This chain links TRBV20-1 with TRBJ2-1; possibly TRBD2 for D (5 bases). The CDR3 runs 14 residues. The germline CDR1 and CDR2 sequences are DFQATT and SNEGSKA (reference sequence). V was trimmed by 6 bases and J by 4 bases, leaving 16 bases between them.

This clonotype was observed at least ten times. V and J are TRBV28 and TRBJ1-6; 8 nucleotides align to TRBD1. The germline V gene has CDR1 MDHEN and CDR2 SYDVKM. V was pared by 7 bases and J by 6 bases, with 8 bases of the junction left unmatched. The CDR3 consists of 15 residues. The CDR3 sequence: CASKSQGASNSPLHF. The DNA for the CDR3 is TGTGCCAGCAAGTCCCAGGGGGCCTCTAATTCACCCCTCCACTTT.

This clonotype showed up many times. The V and J genes are TRBV18 and TRBJ1-1; no definite D call. Between the trimmed V and J ends, which lost 4 bases and 0 bases, there was a span of 12 bases. CDR1 is KGHSH, CDR2 LQKENI, per germline. The length of the CDR3 is 15 residues. CDR3 DNA sequence: TGTGCCAGCTCACACGTAGAAATCATGAACACTGAAGCTTTCTTT. Its translation: CASSHVEIMNTEAFF. Full variable domain (rest looked up from reference TRBV18 and TRBJ1-1): NAGVMQNPRHLVRRRGQEARLRCSPMKGHSHVYWYRQLPEEGLKFMVYLQKENIIDESGMPKERFSAEFPKEGPSILRIQQVVRGDSAAYFCASSHVEIMNTEAFFGQGTRLTVV.

CDR3 in amino acids: CASSVLTTGELFF. The CDR3 DNA reads TGTGCCAGCAGCGTACTCACGACCGGGGAGCTGTTTTTT. The gene calls are TRBV9 and TRBJ2-2; D unresolved. The CDR3 covers 13 residues. Germline V gives CDR1 SGDLS, CDR2 YYNGEE. Deletions cut 1 base from V and 5 bases from J, with 6 bases between.

This clonotype has ten or more counts. This CDR3 reads CSARDGGQGEHTEAFF. The CDR3 nucleotides are TGCAGTGCTAGAGATGGTGGACAGGGCGAGCACACTGAAGCTTTCTTT. This chain joins TRBV20-1 and TRBJ1-1; 8 positions agree with TRBD1. Germline V gives CDR1 DFQATT, CDR2 SNEGSKA (reference sequence). CDR3 length equals 16 residues. V lost 0 bases, J lost 3 bases, and 9 bases stayed unmatched.

In its sample, this clonotype was seen many times. The chain recombines TRBV20-1 with TRBJ1-6, with D possibly matching TRBD1 (6 bases). CDR3 length: 12 residues. Germline CDR1 and CDR2: DFQATT and SNEGSKA (reference sequence). V was pared by 6 bases and J by 7 bases, with 10 bases between. This CDR3 reads CSAEGVNSPLHF. For the CDR3, the DNA is TGCAGTGCCGAGGGGGTAAATTCACCCCTCCACTTT.

Ten or more counts support this clonotype. The chain links TRBV29-1 to TRBJ2-2, with D possibly called TRBD1 or TRBD2 (5 bases each). V was cut by 5 bases and J by 7 bases, with 14 bases left in between. CDR3 length: 13 residues. CDR1 and CDR2 from the germline V gene are SQVTM and ANQGSEA. The CDR3, as DNA: TGCAGCGTTTCCAATTTGGGGGACGGGGAGCTGTTTTTT. Its translation: CSVSNLGDGELFF.

This clonotype was picked up many times. In nucleotides, the CDR3 is TGTGCCAGCAGCCCCCGGACGGTGATCTCTGGAAACACCATATATTTT. It is translated as CASSPRTVISGNTIYF. The genes are TRBV6-5 and TRBJ1-3; D remains ambiguous. CDR1 MNHEY and CDR2 SVGAGI come from the germline V gene. The CDR3 contains 16 residues. V was cut by 6 bases and J by 0 bases, with 15 bases left in between.

The rearrangement uses TRBV5-1 and TRBJ2-1, with D possibly matching TRBD2 (6 bases). The CDR3 loop spans 16 amino acids. Germline assignment: CDR1 SGHRS and CDR2 YFSETQ. Between the trimmed V and J ends, which lost 4 bases and 5 bases, there was a span of 19 bases. CDR3 sequence reads: CASSPFRDLRDNEQFF. As DNA, the CDR3 is TGCGCCAGCAGCCCCTTCCGGGACTTACGGGACAATGAGCAGTTCTTC.

This clonotype was counted a single time. The genes are TRBV5-6 and TRBJ1-2; 9 bases fit TRBD1. CDR1 SGHDT and CDR2 YYEEEE come from the germline V gene. V shed 3 bases, J shed 1 base, and the junction held 13 bases outside the gene matches. The CDR3 sequence is 18 residues long. The CDR3 is CASSWGPGTGKSNYGYTF. The CDR3 DNA sequence: TGTGCCAGCAGCTGGGGTCCCGGGACAGGGAAGAGTAACTATGGCTACACCTTC.

The V and J genes are TRBV9 and TRBJ1-5; no clear D. CDR3 length equals 14 residues. Trimming removed 0 bases at V and 7 bases at J, with 11 bases between. Germline values: CDR1 SGDLS, CDR2 YYNGEE. CDR3 loop: CASSVEGEGQPQHF. Written as DNA, the CDR3 is TGTGCCAGCAGCGTAGAGGGTGAAGGACAGCCCCAGCATTTT.

This clonotype was picked up many times. The junction does not match germline at one end; this may be a read error. The chain links TRBV20-1 to TRBJ1-2; 7 bases match TRBD1. CDR3 size: 11 residues. The germline V gene encodes CDR1 DFQATT and CDR2 SNEGSKA (reference sequence). The CDR3 nucleotides are TGCAGTGTTAGACAGGGAAATGGCTACACCTTC. Translation: CSVRQGNGYTF.